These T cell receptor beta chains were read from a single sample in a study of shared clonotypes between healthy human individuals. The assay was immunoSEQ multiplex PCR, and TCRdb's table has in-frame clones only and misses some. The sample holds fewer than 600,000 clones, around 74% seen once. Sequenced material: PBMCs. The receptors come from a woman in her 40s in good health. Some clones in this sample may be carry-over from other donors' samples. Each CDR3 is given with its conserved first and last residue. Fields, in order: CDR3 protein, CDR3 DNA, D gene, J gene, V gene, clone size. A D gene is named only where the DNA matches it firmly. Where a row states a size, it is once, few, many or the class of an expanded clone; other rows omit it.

CASSVDWRGSYNEQFF	TGTGCCAGCAGCGTAGATTGGCGGGGAAGCTACAATGAGCAGTTCTTC	-	TRBJ2-1	TRBV9	-
CASSLDRVAGELFF	TGTGCCAGCAGCTTAGACAGGGTTGCCGGGGAGCTGTTTTTT	-	TRBJ2-2	TRBV7-8	-
CASSFSLAGLSYEQYF	TGTGCCAGCAGTTTCTCACTAGCGGGGCTCTCCTACGAGCAGTACTTC	TRBD2	TRBJ2-7	TRBV28	-
CASSLGASGTWYNEQFF	TGTGCCAGCAGTTTAGGGGCTAGCGGGACTTGGTACAATGAGCAGTTCTTC	TRBD2	TRBJ2-1	TRBV28	-
CASSSGTTGVRNQPQHF	TGTGCCAGCAGCTCTGGGACCACAGGGGTACGCAATCAGCCCCAGCATTTT	TRBD1	TRBJ1-5	TRBV11-2	-
CASSPFPGLAGTDTQYF	TGCGCCAGCAGCCCCTTTCCGGGACTAGCGGGCACAGATACGCAGTATTTT	TRBD2	TRBJ2-3	TRBV5-1	-
CASRPGSILGEQYF	TGTGCCAGCAGACCGGGATCCATCTTGGGGGAGCAGTACTTC	-	TRBJ2-7	TRBV6-6	-
CASSEGNGNQPQHF	TGCGCCAGCAGCGAGGGAAACGGCAATCAGCCCCAGCATTTT	-	TRBJ1-5	TRBV5-1	many
CASSPGIRTYEQYF	TGTGCCAGCAGTCCCGGTATTCGGACCTACGAGCAGTACTTC	-	TRBJ2-7	TRBV28	-
CASSLAGGPLETDTQYF	TGTGCCAGCAGCCTAGCGGGAGGGCCCCTTGAAACAGATACGCAGTATTTT	TRBD2	TRBJ2-3	TRBV5-8	-
CASRGVTGVRNEQFF	TGTGCCAGCAGGGGGGTGACAGGGGTGAGGAATGAGCAGTTCTTC	TRBD1	TRBJ2-1	TRBV11-2	-